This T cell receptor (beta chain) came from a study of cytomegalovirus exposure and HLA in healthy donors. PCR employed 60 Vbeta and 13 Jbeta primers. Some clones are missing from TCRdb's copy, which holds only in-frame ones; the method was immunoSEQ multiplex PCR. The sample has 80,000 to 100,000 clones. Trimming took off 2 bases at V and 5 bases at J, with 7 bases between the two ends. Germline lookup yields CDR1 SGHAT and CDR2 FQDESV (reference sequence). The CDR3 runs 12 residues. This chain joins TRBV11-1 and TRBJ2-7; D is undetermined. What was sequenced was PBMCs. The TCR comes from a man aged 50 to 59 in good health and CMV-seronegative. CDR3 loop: CASSLNRDEQYF. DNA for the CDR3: TGTGCCAGCAGCTTAAATCGGGACGAGCAGTACTTC.